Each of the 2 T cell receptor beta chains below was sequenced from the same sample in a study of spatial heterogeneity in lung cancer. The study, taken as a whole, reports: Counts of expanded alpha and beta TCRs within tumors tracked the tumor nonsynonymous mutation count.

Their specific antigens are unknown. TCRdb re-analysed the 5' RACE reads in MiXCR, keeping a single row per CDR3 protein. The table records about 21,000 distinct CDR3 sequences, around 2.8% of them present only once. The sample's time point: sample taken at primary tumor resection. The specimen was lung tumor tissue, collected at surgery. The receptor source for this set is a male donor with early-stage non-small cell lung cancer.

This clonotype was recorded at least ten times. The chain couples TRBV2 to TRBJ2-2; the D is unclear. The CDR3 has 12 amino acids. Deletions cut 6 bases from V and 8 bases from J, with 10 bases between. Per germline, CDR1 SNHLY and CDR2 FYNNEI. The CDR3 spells CASSTPPGELFF. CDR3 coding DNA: TGTGCCAGCAGCACACCCCCGGGGGAGCTGTTTTTT.

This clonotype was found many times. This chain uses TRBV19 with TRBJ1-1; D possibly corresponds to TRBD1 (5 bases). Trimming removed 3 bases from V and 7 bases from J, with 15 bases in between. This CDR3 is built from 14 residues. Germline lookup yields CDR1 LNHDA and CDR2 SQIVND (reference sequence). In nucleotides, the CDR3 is TGTGCCAGTAGTATCTTATTTGCAGGGAGTGAAGCTTTCTTT. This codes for CASSILFAGSEAFF. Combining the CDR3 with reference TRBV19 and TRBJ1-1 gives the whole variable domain DGGITQSPKYLFRKEGQNVTLSCEQNLNHDAMYWYRQDPGQGLRLIYYSQIVNDFQKGDIAEGYSVSREKKESFPLTVTSAQKNPTAFYLCASSILFAGSEAFFGQGTRLTVV.